This T cell receptor (beta chain) was recorded in a study of PD-1 blockade in mismatch repair-deficient tumors. Here immunoSEQ multiplex PCR was the method, and the copy in TCRdb shows in-frame clones only, minus some. The sample gives 70,000 to 95,000 clones, roughly 80% of which show up once; about 6% is in the top ten. The CDR3 contains 18 residues. The germline V gene has CDR1 SNHLY and CDR2 FYNNEI. Trimming stripped 2 bases from V and 0 bases from J, with 19 bases between. Every patient had mismatch repair deficiency by PCR or immunohistochemistry. This specimen was peripheral blood, taken 44 weeks after starting pembrolizumab. This TCR came from an adult with mismatch repair-deficient cancer. The J gene is TRBJ1-2, the V gene TRBV2; a possible D gene is TRBD1 (5 bases). CDR3 amino acids: CASSESGAGISSNYGYTF. CDR3 in DNA: TGTGCCAGCAGTGAAAGCGGGGCAGGGATCTCTTCTAACTATGGCTACACCTTC.